This T cell receptor (beta chain) was retrieved from a study of T cell repertoires in cytomegalovirus infection. The wider study: Well-studied HLA-B-restricted CMV epitopes were used in the study alongside recently identified HLA-C-restricted ones. TCR beta signatures that were public indicated CMV infection and matching HLA type.

With regard to this clonotype: Its antigen is not identified.

Using its own MiXCR run on the reads, TCRdb lists one record per CDR3 protein. The table shows 250,000 to 400,000 distinct CDR3 sequences, with roughly 25% occurring only once. CDR3 length equals 14 residues. Germline V CDR1 and CDR2: MNHEY, SVGEGT. The germline V and J ends were trimmed by 8 bases and 4 bases, with 17 bases remaining between them. Here the sequenced sample was cultured PBMCs, taken from culture after CMV antigen stimulation. The chain recombines TRBV6-2 or TRBV6-3 with TRBJ2-5; possibly TRBD1 for D (5 bases). This TCR was recovered from a human donor in good health (CMV status not recorded). Some clones in this sample may be carry-over from other donors' samples. CDR3 protein: CASRDRITIETQYF. The CDR3 region has the DNA TGTGCCAGCCGCGACAGAATCACGATAGAGACCCAGTACTTC.